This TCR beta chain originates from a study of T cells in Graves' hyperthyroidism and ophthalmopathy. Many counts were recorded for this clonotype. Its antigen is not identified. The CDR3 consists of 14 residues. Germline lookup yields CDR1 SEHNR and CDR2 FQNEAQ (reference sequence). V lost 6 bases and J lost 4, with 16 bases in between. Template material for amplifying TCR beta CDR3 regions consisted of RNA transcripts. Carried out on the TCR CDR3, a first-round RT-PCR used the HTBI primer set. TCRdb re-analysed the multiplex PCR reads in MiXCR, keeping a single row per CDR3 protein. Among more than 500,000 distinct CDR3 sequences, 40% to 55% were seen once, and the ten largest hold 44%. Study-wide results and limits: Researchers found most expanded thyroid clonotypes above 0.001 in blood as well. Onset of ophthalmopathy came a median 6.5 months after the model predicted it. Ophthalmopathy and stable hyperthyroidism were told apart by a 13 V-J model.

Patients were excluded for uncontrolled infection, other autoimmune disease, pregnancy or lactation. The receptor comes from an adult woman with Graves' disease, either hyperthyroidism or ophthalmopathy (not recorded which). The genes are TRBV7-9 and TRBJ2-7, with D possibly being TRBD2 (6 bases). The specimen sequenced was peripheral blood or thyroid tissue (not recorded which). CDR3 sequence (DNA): TGTGCCAGCAGTTACAGTGAGGAGGGATACGAGCAGTACTTC. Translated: CASSYSEEGYEQYF.